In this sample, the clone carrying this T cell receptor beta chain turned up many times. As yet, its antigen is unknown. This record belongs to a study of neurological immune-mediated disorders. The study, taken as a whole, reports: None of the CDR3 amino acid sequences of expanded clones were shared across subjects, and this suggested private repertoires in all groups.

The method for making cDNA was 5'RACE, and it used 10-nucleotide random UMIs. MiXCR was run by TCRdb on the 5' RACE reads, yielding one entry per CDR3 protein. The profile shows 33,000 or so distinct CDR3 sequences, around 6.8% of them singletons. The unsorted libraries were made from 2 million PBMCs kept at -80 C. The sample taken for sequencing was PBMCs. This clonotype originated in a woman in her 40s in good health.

The CDR3 DNA reads TGTGCCATCAGTGAGTCGAACGGTTTCAATGAGCAGTTCTTC. This sequence encodes CAISESNGFNEQFF. The chain links TRBV10-3 to TRBJ2-1, with D unresolved. Germline assignment: CDR1 ENHRY and CDR2 SYGVKD. Trimming pared 0 bases from V and 6 bases from J, leaving 9 bases between. CDR3 length: 14 amino acids.